This section outlines one TCR beta chain sequence together with its context. The data are from a study of technical replicates of blood from a handful of donors. Sequenced by immunoSEQ multiplex PCR; TCRdb stores in-frame clones only, minus some. The table has tens of thousands of clones, 65% to 90% seen once; the top ten hold 4.5% to 6%. The CDR3 totals 19 residues. The germline CDR1 and CDR2 sequences are SNHLY and FYNNEI. Trimming at V came to 1 base and at J to 4 bases, leaving 12 bases not matched to a gene. This TCR was recovered from a human donor in good health. Some clones in this sample may be carry-over from other donors' samples. Sequenced input: PBMCs. The V gene is TRBV2, the J gene TRBJ2-3; 12 bases line up with TRBD2. CDR3 protein: CASSEGSPLAGGRPDTQYF. In nucleotides, the CDR3 is TGTGCCAGCAGTGAAGGATCCCCCCTAGCGGGGGGGCGGCCAGATACGCAGTATTTT.